This T cell receptor beta chain was found in a study of T cell responses to AZD1222 COVID-19 vaccine. The CDR3 has 13 amino acids. CDR1 SGHDN and CDR2 FVKESK come from the germline V gene. V was pared by 3 bases and J by 4 bases, with 7 bases between. Points from the study as a whole: Spike-specific TCR breadth and depth were elevated following two AZD1222 doses. Donors skewed white British and female; clonal diversity was possibly underestimated. Repertoire sampling occurred only after the peak T cell response. A reported finding is that nearly half of spike-specific TCRs target unmutated variant regions.

Note on this clone: Its specificity is unknown.

TCRdb's table, derived via immunoSEQ multiplex PCR, lists solely in-frame clones and lacks some. The sample yields 95,000 to 150,000 clones, approximately 90% seen once. This receptor was taken from an adult in good health. This sample comprised peripheral blood, obtained on day 0 of AZD1222 vaccination. V gene TRBV14 combines with J gene TRBJ1-5, with D hard to call. CDR3 sequence reads: CASSQYANQPQHF. The CDR3 DNA sequence: TGTGCCAGCAGCCAGTACGCGAATCAGCCCCAGCATTTT.